This is a list of T cell receptor beta chains from one sample in a study of T cells in Graves' hyperthyroidism and ophthalmopathy. TCRdb re-called the multiplex PCR reads through MiXCR, storing one row per CDR3 protein. The table shows about 560,000 distinct CDR3 sequences, with approximately 15% occurring only once. Sample: blood. The receptors here all came from a woman aged 18-35 years with Graves' hyperthyroidism. Each CDR3 is given with its conserved first and last residue. The D gene is left open where the match is weak. Expanded clones get a size class; other rows say once, few or many, or leave the size out.

CDR3 protein	CDR3 DNA	clone size	V gene	J gene	D gene
CSAIKQQGAGETQYF	TGCAGTGCCATTAAGCAGCAGGGGGCGGGAGAGACCCAGTACTTC	many	TRBV20-1	TRBJ2-5	TRBD1
CASSPSRTLWTQYF	TGTGCCAGCAGCCCGAGCAGGACCCTCTGGACCCAGTACTTC	many	TRBV14	TRBJ2-5	-
CASSPDGGSTDTQYF	TGTGCCAGCTCACCAGACGGCGGGAGTACAGATACGCAGTATTTT	-	TRBV18	TRBJ2-3	TRBD2
CASSPRGTKVGEQYF	TGTGCCAGCAGCCCCAGGGGGACGAAGGTCGGGGAGCAGTACTTC	many	TRBV7-8	TRBJ2-7	TRBD1
CASSYSNSGGSTDTQYF	TGTGCCAGCAGTTACTCGAACAGCGGGGGTAGCACAGATACGCAGTATTTT	few	TRBV6-2/TRBV6-3	TRBJ2-3	TRBD2
CASSLGPSMNTEAFF	TGTGCCAGCAGCTTGGGTCCCTCCATGAACACTGAAGCTTTCTTT	few	TRBV5-4	TRBJ1-1	-
CASSQVGDWLYEQYF	TGTGCCAGCAGCCAAGTTGGGGACTGGCTCTACGAGCAGTACTTC	-	TRBV7-9	TRBJ2-7	-
CATQFRPGETQYF	TGTGCCACCCAGTTCAGACCAGGAGAGACCCAGTACTTC	-	TRBV2	TRBJ2-5	-
CSARDPGSGNQPQHF	TGCAGTGCTAGAGATCCAGGGTCGGGCAATCAGCCCCAGCATTTT	few	TRBV20-1	TRBJ1-5	-
CASSEMTGTGGYEQYF	TGTGCCAGCAGTGAGATGACGGGGACAGGGGGCTACGAGCAGTACTTC	few	TRBV6-1	TRBJ2-7	TRBD1
CASSGGATDTQYF	TGTGCCAGCAGCGGGGGCGCGACAGATACGCAGTATTTT	many	TRBV6-4	TRBJ2-3	-
CASSHGGSVAVYEQYF	TGCGCCAGCAGCCATGGAGGGAGCGTGGCAGTCTACGAGCAGTACTTC	few	TRBV4-1	TRBJ2-7	-
CASSPRSGPHYEQYF	TGTGCCAGCAGCCCAAGGTCGGGACCTCACTACGAGCAGTACTTC	-	TRBV7-9	TRBJ2-7	-
CASSLGTGLYEQYF	TGTGCCAGCTCACTGGGGACAGGGCTCTACGAGCAGTACTTC	-	TRBV18	TRBJ2-7	TRBD1
CASSSSGGQGGNQPQHF	TGTGCCAGCAGCTCAAGCGGTGGACAGGGTGGGAATCAGCCCCAGCATTTT	-	TRBV7-9	TRBJ1-5	TRBD1
CASSLRRSSSYEQYF	TGTGCCAGCAGCTTACGGCGGTCTAGTTCCTACGAGCAGTACTTC	once	TRBV7-2	TRBJ2-7	-
CASSESRSYMNTEAFF	TGCGCCAGCAGTGAGTCTCGGTCATATATGAACACTGAAGCTTTCTTT	many	TRBV10-1	TRBJ1-1	-
CASSQERQSSYNEQFF	TGCGCCAGCAGCCAAGAGCGGCAGAGCTCCTACAATGAGCAGTTCTTC	-	TRBV4-1	TRBJ2-1	-